Included here is one TCR beta chain sequence, with context. This CDR3 is 13 amino acids long. Between the trimmed V and J ends, which lost 8 bases and 4 bases, there was a span of 12 bases. Germline CDR1 GTSNPN, CDR2 SVGIG (reference sequence). This entry comes from a study of control samples from healthy donors and cancer patients. Here immunoSEQ multiplex PCR was the method, and the copy in TCRdb shows in-frame clones only, minus some. Here the sample spans thousands of clones, about 91% being singletons. The specimen was PBMCs. The genes are TRBV30 and TRBJ1-6; possibly TRBD1 for D (6 bases). This sequence originates from a man aged 55 to 70 with colorectal cancer. The CDR3, as DNA: TGTGCCGCCAGGACAGAGTATAATTCACCCCTCCACTTT. Its translation: CAARTEYNSPLHF.